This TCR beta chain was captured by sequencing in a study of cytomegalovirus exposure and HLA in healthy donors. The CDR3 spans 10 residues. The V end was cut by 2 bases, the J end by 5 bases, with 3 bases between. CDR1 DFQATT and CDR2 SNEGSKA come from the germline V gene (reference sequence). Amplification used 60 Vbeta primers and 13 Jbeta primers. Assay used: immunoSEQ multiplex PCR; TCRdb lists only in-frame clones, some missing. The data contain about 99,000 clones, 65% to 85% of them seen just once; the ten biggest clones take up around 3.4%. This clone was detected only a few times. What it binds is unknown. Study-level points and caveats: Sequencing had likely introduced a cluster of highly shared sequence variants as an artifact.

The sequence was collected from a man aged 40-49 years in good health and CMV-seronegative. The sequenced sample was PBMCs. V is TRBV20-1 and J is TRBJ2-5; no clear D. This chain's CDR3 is CSARYETQYF. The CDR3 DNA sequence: TGCAGTGCTAGATATGAGACCCAGTACTTC.